This passage covers 8 T cell receptor beta chains from one sample sequenced in a study of brain T cells in children with intractable seizures. TCRdb's table, derived via immunoSEQ multiplex PCR, lists solely in-frame clones and lacks some. This sample yields about 340,000 clones, of which nearly 95% are seen a single time; 4.5% to 7% belongs to the top ten. Described time point: blood from clinic visit 5 months post-surgery; TSC patient then seizure free. The specimen comprised peripheral blood, sampled roughly 5 months after surgery. The receptors were gathered from a boy younger than two with tuberous sclerosis and intractable seizures.

The gene calls are TRBV5-6 and TRBJ1-3; D gene ambiguous. The V gene lost 5 bases and the J gene lost 1 base, with 16 bases spanning the gap. Germline CDR1 is SGHDT and CDR2 is YYEEEE. This CDR3 comprises 16 residues. The CDR3 bases are TGTGCCAGCAGTTTTAGGAAGAGCTTATCTGGAAACACCATATATTTT. Translation gives CASSFRKSLSGNTIYF. Full variable domain (missing parts from reference TRBV5-6 and TRBJ1-3): DAGVTQSPTHLIKTRGQQVTLRCSPKSGHDTVSWYQQALGQGPQFIFQYYEEEERQRGNFPDRFSGHQFPNYSSELNVNALLLGDSALYLCASSFRKSLSGNTIYFGEGSWLTVV.

This chain joins TRBV24-1 and TRBJ1-1; D unclear. This CDR3 contains 12 residues. Trimming pared 9 bases from V and 3 bases from J, leaving 10 bases between. The germline CDR1 and CDR2 sequences are KGHDR and SFDVKD. CDR3 sequence (DNA): TGTGCCACCTCGGGGTTCGACACTGAAGCTTTCTTT. Its protein product is CATSGFDTEAFF.

The chain links TRBV6-5 to TRBJ2-7; 10 nucleotides line up with TRBD1. J gave up 2 bases and V 7 bases, and 5 bases lay outside the gene matches. Germline CDR1 reads MNHEY; CDR2 reads SVGAGI. The CDR3 spans 14 residues. CDR3 sequence reads: CASTQGQGPYEQYF. CDR3 bases: TGTGCCAGCACCCAGGGACAGGGGCCCTACGAGCAGTACTTC.

The genes are TRBV11-3 and TRBJ2-3, with D possibly TRBD1 on 6 matching bases. The CDR3 is 18 residues long. The ends were cut back, 0 bases at V and 4 bases at J, with 20 bases in the middle. Germline loops: CDR1 SGHNT, CDR2 YENEEA. This CDR3 reads CASSLDGAPGAFPDTQYF. The DNA for the CDR3 is TGTGCCAGCAGCTTAGATGGCGCGCCAGGGGCCTTCCCAGATACGCAGTATTTT.

The table lists this clone with a count of one. The chain carries TRBV5-4 and TRBJ2-1; D may be TRBD2 (5 bases). Germline assignment: CDR1 SGHNT and CDR2 YYREEE (reference sequence). Trimming took 2 bases from V and 2 from J, leaving 11 bases between them. The CDR3 has 15 residues. The CDR3 region is CASSFKRMAYNEQFF. Written as DNA, the CDR3 is TGTGCCAGCAGCTTTAAGCGGATGGCCTACAATGAGCAGTTCTTC.

This chain links TRBV6-5 with TRBJ1-5; perhaps TRBD1 as D (6 bases). Germline V lookup: CDR1 MNHEY, CDR2 SVGAGI. Trimming cost V 4 bases and J 7 bases, with 17 bases left between them. This CDR3 spans 15 amino acids. The CDR3 DNA reads as TGTGCCAGCAGTTCTGCCTGGGGGCTGCAACAGCCCCAGCATTTT. Its protein product is CASSSAWGLQQPQHF.

The chain links TRBV6-5 to TRBJ2-2; D may match TRBD1 or TRBD2 (5 bases each). The CDR3 runs 14 residues. CDR1 is MNHEY and CDR2 is SVGAGI in the germline V gene. The V and J ends lost 1 base and 4 bases respectively, with 7 bases between them. The CDR3 sequence is CASSYFGGTGELFF. The CDR3 bases are TGTGCCAGCAGTTACTTTGGGGGCACCGGGGAGCTGTTTTTT.

The rearrangement joins TRBV25-1 to TRBJ1-3; maybe TRBD1 (5 bases). In germline, CDR1 is MGHDK, CDR2 SYGVNS. V was cut by 5 bases and J by 1 base, with 6 bases left in between. The CDR3 has 13 amino acids. This CDR3 reads CASSWGSGNTIYF. The CDR3 nucleotides read TGTGCCAGCAGTTGGGGGTCTGGAAACACCATATATTTT.